Included here is one TCR beta chain sequence, with context. No antigen is known for it. These data belong to a study of cytomegalovirus exposure and HLA in healthy donors. Background on the study: There were 300 to 400 genotyped donors. Of these, roughly 80% fell in the genetic ancestry cluster associated with self-reported Caucasian donors.

General observations from the study: More than 15,000 TCR beta sequences were associated with HLA alleles at 0.05 false discovery rate in a later analysis. Across donors, presence/absence analyses took sequencing depth to be roughly uniform. Some V segments (TRBV6-2 and TRBV6-3 among them) were excluded as indistinguishable.

V was pared by 1 base and J by 0 bases, with 8 bases between. There are 16 residues in the CDR3. Germline CDR1 reads SGHRS; CDR2 reads YFSETQ. Both 60 Vbeta primers and 13 Jbeta primers went into the PCR. TCRdb keeps only in-frame clones here, not all; method: immunoSEQ multiplex PCR. The sample records about 130,000 clones, less than 85% being singletons. The chain combines TRBV5-1 with TRBJ2-6; the D gene is possibly TRBD2 (5 bases). The sequencing sample was made of PBMCs. The TCR was taken from a male donor in good health and CMV-seronegative. Here the CDR3 DNA reads TGCGCCAGCAGCTTGACGGGAAGCTCTGGGGCCAACGTCCTGACTTTC. Translated: CASSLTGSSGANVLTF.